A selection of T cell receptor beta chains follows, all from one sample in a study of T cells in Graves' hyperthyroidism and ophthalmopathy. TCRdb re-called the multiplex PCR reads through MiXCR, storing one row per CDR3 protein. The sample includes about 560,000 distinct CDR3 sequences, around 15% of them seen just once. Sequences were obtained from blood. These receptors were taken from a woman aged 40 to 49 with Graves' hyperthyroidism. Each CDR3 is given with its conserved first and last residue. D genes are given only for firm matches. Rows give clone size only sometimes, using once, few, many, or a class for an expanded clone.

size | J | V | D | DNA | CDR3
many | TRBJ2-3 | TRBV7-7 | . | TGTGCTAGCAGCTTAGGACCAGTGAGCACAGATACGCAGTATTTT | CASSLGPVSTDTQYF
. | TRBJ2-3 | TRBV14 | TRBD2 | TGTGCCAGCAGCCAAGTTGCGGGAGTGGCAGATACGCAGTATTTT | CASSQVAGVADTQYF
few | TRBJ2-7 | TRBV27 | TRBD2 | TGTGCCAGCAGTGCTCGGGCCCGCCTAGCGGGCTACGAGCAGTACTTC | CASSARARLAGYEQYF
once | TRBJ2-4 | TRBV19 | TRBD2 | TGTGCCAGCGAGACTAGCAGAAACATTCAGTACTTC | CASETSRNIQYF
many | TRBJ2-7 | TRBV2 | TRBD1 | TGTGCCAGCCGAAAGGACAGGGCCGCCTACGAGCAGTACTTC | CASRKDRAAYEQYF
many | TRBJ1-5 | TRBV19 | TRBD1 | TGTGCCAGTAGCATGATGACAGGGACCAATCAGCCCCAGCATTTT | CASSMMTGTNQPQHF
many | TRBJ1-2 | TRBV28 | . | TGTGCCAGCAGTTTATCGGCCCCTTCCTGGAGCGGCTACACCTTC | CASSLSAPSWSGYTF
many | TRBJ1-1 | TRBV20-1 | . | TGCAGTGCTAGACTCCGGCCGGGGGCGCATGGGGTGAACACTGAAGCTTTCTTT | CSARLRPGAHGVNTEAFF
. | TRBJ1-2 | TRBV5-6 | . | TGTGCCAGCAGCTTGGAACAGGTTGATGGCTACACCTTC | CASSLEQVDGYTF
. | TRBJ2-1 | TRBV7-3 | TRBD1 | TGTGCCAGCAGCTTAGCATACCCGGGACAGGAGAACAATGAGCAGTTCTTC | CASSLAYPGQENNEQFF
. | TRBJ1-1 | TRBV10-1 | . | TGCGCCAGCAGTGCATCGGGCACTGAAGCTTTCTTT | CASSASGTEAFF
. | TRBJ2-1 | TRBV7-3 | TRBD2 | TGTGCCAGCAGCTTCTTCGGGACTAGCGGGAGGGGAGAGCAGTTCTTC | CASSFFGTSGRGEQFF
few | TRBJ2-7 | TRBV5-4 | . | TGTGCCAGCAGCTGGACCCTGGGGGAGCAGTACTTC | CASSWTLGEQYF
many | TRBJ2-2 | TRBV19 | TRBD2 | TGTGCCAGTAGTTCCCGGACTAGCGGGAGGGTGCCCGCCGGGGAGCTGTTTTTT | CASSSRTSGRVPAGELFF
. | TRBJ2-2 | TRBV20-1 | TRBD2 | TGCAGTGCTAGAGATCCGACTAGCTGGAACACCGGGGAGCTGTTTTTT | CSARDPTSWNTGELFF
few | TRBJ2-3 | TRBV19 | . | TGTGCCAGTAGTATGGCAGGACCAGATACGCAGTATTTT | CASSMAGPDTQYF
. | TRBJ1-3 | TRBV5-1 | . | TGCGCCAGCAGCCCCCGGCAGCAACCCTCTGGAAACACCATATATTTT | CASSPRQQPSGNTIYF
many | TRBJ1-5 | TRBV5-1 | . | TGCGCCAGCAGCGCGGAGTCGGCGGCCCAGCATTTT | CASSAESAAQHF
many | TRBJ2-3 | TRBV20-1 | TRBD2 | TGCAGTGCTAAAGCGGGAGGGCCAACAGATACGCAGTATTTT | CSAKAGGPTDTQYF
many | TRBJ2-3 | TRBV14 | . | TGTGCCAGCAGGTTTGGCACAGATACGCAGTATTTT | CASRFGTDTQYF
. | TRBJ1-5 | TRBV20-1 | TRBD1 | TGCAGTGCTGAAATTACAGGGGGCCAGAGCGATCAGCCCCAGCATTTT | CSAEITGGQSDQPQHF
many | TRBJ2-1 | TRBV14 | . | TGTGCCAGCAGCCAAGAAACCGGGACTCCACTATACAATGAGCAGTTCTTC | CASSQETGTPLYNEQFF
. | TRBJ2-7 | TRBV6-1 | TRBD2 | TGTGCCAGCAGCCAAACCAAAACGGGGGGGGCCTACTACGAGCAGTACTTC | CASSQTKTGGAYYEQYF
many | TRBJ2-1 | TRBV11-3 | . | TGTGCCAGCAGCTTTTCTTTTCGGAATGAGCAGTTCTTC | CASSFSFRNEQFF
many | TRBJ2-1 | TRBV28 | TRBD2 | TGTGCCAGCAGTTTCCCGGGGAGCGGGAGACGATCCTACAATGAGCAGTTCTTC | CASSFPGSGRRSYNEQFF
many | TRBJ1-5 | TRBV5-1 | . | TGCGCCAGCAGTACCGACGGGGATAGCAATCAGCCCCAGCATTTT | CASSTDGDSNQPQHF
few | TRBJ2-7 | TRBV19 | . | TGTGCCAGTCCTAGAGCCTACGAGCAGTACTTC | CASPRAYEQYF
few | TRBJ2-6 | TRBV6-1 | . | TGTGCCAGCAGTTCGAACAGGGACTCTGGGGCCAACGTCCTGACTTTC | CASSSNRDSGANVLTF
many | TRBJ1-2 | TRBV28 | . | TGTGCCAGCAGTACACAGGGTAACTATGGCTACACCTTC | CASSTQGNYGYTF
many | TRBJ2-3 | TRBV2 | TRBD2 | TGTGCCAGCAGTGAAGGCTCTAGCGGGAGAAGAGATACGCAGTATTTT | CASSEGSSGRRDTQYF
many | TRBJ1-2 | TRBV7-8 | . | TGTGCCAGCAGCTTAGAGGCCAGGCCTGGGAATGGCTACACCTTC | CASSLEARPGNGYTF
many | TRBJ1-5 | TRBV28 | TRBD1 | TGTGCCAGCAGTCCCCGGACAGGGGGGGTTAATCAGCCCCAGCATTTT | CASSPRTGGVNQPQHF
many | TRBJ2-7 | TRBV6-5 | TRBD1 | TGTGCCAGCAGTTACAACCGGGACAGAGTCTACGAGCAGTACTTC | CASSYNRDRVYEQYF
many | TRBJ1-1 | TRBV5-1 | . | TGCGCCAGCAGCTTGGTCCAGATGAACACTGAAGCTTTCTTT | CASSLVQMNTEAFF
. | TRBJ2-1 | TRBV3-1 | TRBD2 | TGTGCCAGCAGCCCTACTAGCGGAACTTACAATGAGCAGCTCTTC | CASSPTSGTYNEQLF
. | TRBJ1-5 | TRBV5-1 | . | TGTGCCAGTAGCAGGGAAGTCGTCAATCAGCCCCAGCATTTT | CASSREVVNQPQHF
many | TRBJ2-3 | TRBV15 | . | TGTGCCACCAGCAGCTCGGGACTCAGCACAGATACGCAGTATTTT | CATSSSGLSTDTQYF
many | TRBJ2-1 | TRBV12-3/TRBV12-4 | . | TGTGCCAGCTCGACTAGTCTGCTCTACAATGAGCAGTTCTTC | CASSTSLLYNEQFF
many | TRBJ2-3 | TRBV6-1 | . | TGTGCCAGCAGGTCACCCAACACTTATTCTAGCACAGATACGCAGTATTTT | CASRSPNTYSSTDTQYF
few | TRBJ1-6 | TRBV5-6 | . | TGTGCCAGCACCAACCTGGGAGGGGACGAAAAATTTTCACCCCTCCACTTT | CASTNLGGDEKFSPLHF
few | TRBJ2-7 | TRBV10-3 | . | TGTGCCACTGGGGACACCTCCTACGAGCAGTACTTC | CATGDTSYEQYF
many | TRBJ2-5 | TRBV11-2 | . | TGTGCCAGCAGCTTAGTTGCTGGGTACCAAGAGACCCAGTACTTC | CASSLVAGYQETQYF
many | TRBJ2-1 | TRBV28 | TRBD2 | TGTGCCAGCAGTTTGAGTAGCGGGTTTTCCTACAATGAGCAGTTCTTC | CASSLSSGFSYNEQFF
. | TRBJ2-7 | TRBV6-1 | TRBD2 | TGTGCCAGCAGCCGTCGGGAGGGCCGGGTGAACGAGCAGTATTTC | CASSRREGRVNEQYF
many | TRBJ2-7 | TRBV28 | . | TGTGCCAGCAGTTTGTGGGGGGGCGCGCCCGAGCAGTACTTC | CASSLWGGAPEQYF
many | TRBJ1-1 | TRBV20-1 | . | TGCAGTGCTCGAAGGGGATCCCCGAACACTGAAGCTTTCTTT | CSARRGSPNTEAFF
. | TRBJ2-2 | TRBV7-8 | TRBD1 | TGTGCCAGCAGCCTGCCCGGGACAGGGGACACCGGGGAGCTGTTTTTT | CASSLPGTGDTGELFF
few | TRBJ2-7 | TRBV18 | . | TGTGCCAGCTCACCAGGCGAGGGCTGGAGCTACGAGCAGTACTTC | CASSPGEGWSYEQYF
many | TRBJ1-1 | TRBV5-1 | . | TGCGCCAGCAGCTTGTCCCAGGGGAGCACTGAAGCTTTCTTT | CASSLSQGSTEAFF
many | TRBJ1-2 | TRBV6-1 | . | TGTGCCACCCTGGACAGCTATGGCTACACCTTC | CATLDSYGYTF
few | TRBJ2-1 | TRBV6-1 | TRBD2 | TGTGCCAGCATCTTGGGGGAGGGCCTCGGTGAGCAGTTCTTC | CASILGEGLGEQFF
. | TRBJ1-5 | TRBV7-2 | . | TGTGCCAGCAGCCCGGACATATATAGCAATCAGCCCCAGCATTTT | CASSPDIYSNQPQHF
few | TRBJ1-6 | TRBV12-3/TRBV12-4 | . | TGTGCCAGCAGGAAGGACGGGGGGAATTCACCCCTCCACTTT | CASRKDGGNSPLHF
. | TRBJ2-1 | TRBV20-1 | . | TGCAGTGCTAGGGCAAGGCTAGCGCCCTACAATGAGCAGTTCTTC | CSARARLAPYNEQFF
. | TRBJ2-7 | TRBV4-2 | TRBD1 | TGTGCCAGCAGCCAAGAAGGGGGCCTCTACTACGAGCAGTACTTC | CASSQEGGLYYEQYF
. | TRBJ1-2 | TRBV19 | . | TGTGCCAGTAGTAGACAGGAGGAATCGTATGGCTACACCTTC | CASSRQEESYGYTF
many | TRBJ1-1 | TRBV12-3/TRBV12-4 | . | TGTGCCAGCAGTGACAGCTGGGGCACTGAAGCTTTCTTT | CASSDSWGTEAFF
many | TRBJ2-3 | TRBV28 | TRBD1 | TGTGCCAGCAGTGCACTCGGACAGGGGAACACAGATACGCAGTATTTT | CASSALGQGNTDTQYF
few | TRBJ2-1 | TRBV6-5 | . | TGTGCCAGCAGTTATCCTAACGAAATTAGGGTTCCAAGCTCCTACAATGAGCAGTTCTTC | CASSYPNEIRVPSSYNEQFF